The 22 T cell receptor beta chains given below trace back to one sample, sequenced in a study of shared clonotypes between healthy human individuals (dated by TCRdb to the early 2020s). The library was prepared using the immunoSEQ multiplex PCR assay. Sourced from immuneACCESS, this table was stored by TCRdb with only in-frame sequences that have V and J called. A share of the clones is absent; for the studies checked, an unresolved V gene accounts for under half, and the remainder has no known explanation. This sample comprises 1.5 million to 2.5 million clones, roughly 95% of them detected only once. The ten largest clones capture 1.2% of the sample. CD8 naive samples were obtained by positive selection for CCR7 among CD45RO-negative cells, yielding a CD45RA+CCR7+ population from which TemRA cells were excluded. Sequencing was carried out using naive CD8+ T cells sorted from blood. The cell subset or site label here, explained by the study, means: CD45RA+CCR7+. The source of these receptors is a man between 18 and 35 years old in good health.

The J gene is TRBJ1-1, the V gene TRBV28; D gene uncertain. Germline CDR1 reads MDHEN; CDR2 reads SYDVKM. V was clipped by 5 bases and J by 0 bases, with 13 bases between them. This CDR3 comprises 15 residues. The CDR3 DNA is TGTGCCAGCAGTCCACGGGCCGCGTTGAACACTGAAGCTTTCTTT. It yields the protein CASSPRAALNTEAFF.

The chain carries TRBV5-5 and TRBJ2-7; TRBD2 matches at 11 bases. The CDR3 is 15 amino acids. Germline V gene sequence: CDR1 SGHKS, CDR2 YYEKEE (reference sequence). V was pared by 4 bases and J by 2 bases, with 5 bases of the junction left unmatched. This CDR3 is CASSPGLAVPYEQYF. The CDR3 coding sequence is TGTGCCAGCAGCCCGGGACTAGCGGTACCCTACGAGCAGTACTTC. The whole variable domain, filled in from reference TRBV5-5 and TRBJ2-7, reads DAGVTQSPTHLIKTRGQQVTLRCSPISGHKSVSWYQQVLGQGPQFIFQYYEKEERGRGNFPDRFSARQFPNYSSELNVNALLLGDSALYLCASSPGLAVPYEQYFGPGTRLTVT.

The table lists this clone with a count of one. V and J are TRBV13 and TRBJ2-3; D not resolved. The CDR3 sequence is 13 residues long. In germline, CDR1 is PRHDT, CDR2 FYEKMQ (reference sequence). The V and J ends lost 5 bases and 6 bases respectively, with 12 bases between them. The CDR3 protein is CASSLEGQDTQYF. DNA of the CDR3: TGTGCCAGCAGCCTAGAAGGCCAGGATACGCAGTATTTT.

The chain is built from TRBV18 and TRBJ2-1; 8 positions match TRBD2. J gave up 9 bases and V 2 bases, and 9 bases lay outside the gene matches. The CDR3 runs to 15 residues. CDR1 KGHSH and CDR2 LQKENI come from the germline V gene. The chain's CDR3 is CASSPALAGPVEQFF. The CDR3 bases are TGTGCCAGCTCACCAGCCCTAGCGGGTCCGGTTGAGCAGTTCTTC. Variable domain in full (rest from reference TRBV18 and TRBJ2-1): NAGVMQNPRHLVRRRGQEARLRCSPMKGHSHVYWYRQLPEEGLKFMVYLQKENIIDESGMPKERFSAEFPKEGPSILRIQQVVRGDSAAYFCASSPALAGPVEQFFGPGTRLTVL.

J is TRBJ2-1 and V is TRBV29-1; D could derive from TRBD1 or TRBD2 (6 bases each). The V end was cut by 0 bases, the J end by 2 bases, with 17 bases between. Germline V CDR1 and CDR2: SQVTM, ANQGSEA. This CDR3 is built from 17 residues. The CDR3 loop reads CSVEDHWGDTTYNEQFF. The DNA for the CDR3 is TGCAGCGTTGAAGATCACTGGGGGGACACTACCTACAATGAGCAGTTCTTC.

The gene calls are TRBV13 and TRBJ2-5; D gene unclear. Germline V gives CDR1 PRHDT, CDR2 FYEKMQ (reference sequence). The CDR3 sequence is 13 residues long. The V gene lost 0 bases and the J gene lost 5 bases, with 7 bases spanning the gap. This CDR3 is CASSLGDVETQYF. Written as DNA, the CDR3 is TGTGCCAGCAGCTTAGGTGACGTTGAGACCCAGTACTTC.

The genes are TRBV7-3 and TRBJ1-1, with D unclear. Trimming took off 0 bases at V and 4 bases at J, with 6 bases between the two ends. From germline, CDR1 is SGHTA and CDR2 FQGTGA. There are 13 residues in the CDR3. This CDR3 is CASSLTGSTEAFF. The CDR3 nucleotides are TGTGCCAGCAGCTTAACGGGATCCACTGAAGCTTTCTTT. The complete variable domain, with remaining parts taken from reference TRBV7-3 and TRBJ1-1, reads GAGVSQTPSNKVTEKGKYVELRCDPISGHTALYWYRQSLGQGPEFLIYFQGTGAADDSGLPNDRFFAVRPEGSVSTLKIQRTERGDSAVYLCASSLTGSTEAFFGQGTRLTVV.

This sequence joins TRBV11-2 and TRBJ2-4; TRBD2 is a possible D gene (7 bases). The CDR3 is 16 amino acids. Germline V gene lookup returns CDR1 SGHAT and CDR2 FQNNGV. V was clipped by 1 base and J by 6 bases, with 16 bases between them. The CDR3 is CASSLGAGAGRNIQYF. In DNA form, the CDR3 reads TGTGCCAGCAGCTTAGGGGCGGGGGCAGGGAGAAACATTCAGTACTTC.

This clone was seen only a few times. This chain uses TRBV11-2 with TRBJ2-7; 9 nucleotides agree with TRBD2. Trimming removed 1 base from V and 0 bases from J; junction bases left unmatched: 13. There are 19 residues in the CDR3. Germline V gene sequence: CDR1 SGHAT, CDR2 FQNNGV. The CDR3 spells CASSLGSQRGVGPSYEQYF. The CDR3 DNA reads TGTGCCAGCAGCTTAGGTAGCCAGCGGGGGGTAGGTCCCTCCTACGAGCAGTACTTC.

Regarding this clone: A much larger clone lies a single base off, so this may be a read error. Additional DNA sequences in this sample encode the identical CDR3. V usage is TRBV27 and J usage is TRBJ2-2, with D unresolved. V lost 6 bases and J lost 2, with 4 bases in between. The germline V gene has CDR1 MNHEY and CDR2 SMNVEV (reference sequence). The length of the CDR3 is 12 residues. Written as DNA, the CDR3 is TGTGCCAGCAGCTTAAACACCGGGGAGCTGTTTTTT. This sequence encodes CASSLNTGELFF.

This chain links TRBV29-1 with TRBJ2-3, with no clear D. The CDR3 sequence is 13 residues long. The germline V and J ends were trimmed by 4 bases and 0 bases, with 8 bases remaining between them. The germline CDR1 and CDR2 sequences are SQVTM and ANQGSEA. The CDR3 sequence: CSVVSISTDTQYF. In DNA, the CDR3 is TGCAGCGTTGTTTCGATAAGCACAGATACGCAGTATTTT.

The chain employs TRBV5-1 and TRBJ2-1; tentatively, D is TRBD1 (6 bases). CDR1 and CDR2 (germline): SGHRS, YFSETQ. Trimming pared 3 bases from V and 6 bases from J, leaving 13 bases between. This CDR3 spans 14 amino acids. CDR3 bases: TGCGCCAGCAGCTCGGGACATGATGGCAATGAGCAGTTCTTC. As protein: CASSSGHDGNEQFF.

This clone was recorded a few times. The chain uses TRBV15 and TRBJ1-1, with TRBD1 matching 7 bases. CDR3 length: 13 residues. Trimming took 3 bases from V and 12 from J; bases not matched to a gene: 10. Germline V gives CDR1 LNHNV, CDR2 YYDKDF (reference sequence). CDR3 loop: CATSRVGGTEPFF. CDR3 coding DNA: TGTGCCACCAGCAGGGTGGGTGGGACAGAGCCTTTCTTT. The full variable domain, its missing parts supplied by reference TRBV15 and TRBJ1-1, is DAMVIQNPRYQVTQFGKPVTLSCSQTLNHNVMYWYQQKSSQAPKLLFHYYDKDFNNEADTPDNFQSRRPNTSFCFLDIRSPGLGDTAMYLCATSRVGGTEPFFGQGTRLTVV.

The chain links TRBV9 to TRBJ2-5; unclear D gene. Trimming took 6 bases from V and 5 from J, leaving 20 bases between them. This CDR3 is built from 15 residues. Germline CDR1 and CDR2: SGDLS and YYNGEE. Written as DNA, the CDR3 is TGTGCCAGCACCACCAGTTCTTCCCCCTCGGAGACCCAGTACTTC. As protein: CASTTSSSPSETQYF.

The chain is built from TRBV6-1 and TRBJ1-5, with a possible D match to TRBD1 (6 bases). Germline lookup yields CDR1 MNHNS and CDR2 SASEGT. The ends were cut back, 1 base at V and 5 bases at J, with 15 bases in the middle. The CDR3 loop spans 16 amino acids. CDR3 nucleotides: TGTGCCAGCAGTGAAGAGATAGGGGGATTTGATCAGCCCCAGCATTTT. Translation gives CASSEEIGGFDQPQHF.

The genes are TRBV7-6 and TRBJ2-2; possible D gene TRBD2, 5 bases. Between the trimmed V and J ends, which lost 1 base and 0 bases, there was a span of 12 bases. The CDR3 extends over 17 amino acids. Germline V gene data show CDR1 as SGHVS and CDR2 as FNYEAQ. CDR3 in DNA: TGTGCCAGCAGCTTAGAACGAGCGGCGGCGAACACCGGGGAGCTGTTTTTT. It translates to CASSLERAAANTGELFF.

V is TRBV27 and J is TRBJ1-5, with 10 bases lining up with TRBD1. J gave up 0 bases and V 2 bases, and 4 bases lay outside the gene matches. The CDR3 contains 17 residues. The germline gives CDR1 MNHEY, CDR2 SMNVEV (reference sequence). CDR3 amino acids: CASSLVGQGYSNQPQHF. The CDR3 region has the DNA TGTGCCAGCAGTTTAGTGGGACAGGGGTATAGCAATCAGCCCCAGCATTTT.

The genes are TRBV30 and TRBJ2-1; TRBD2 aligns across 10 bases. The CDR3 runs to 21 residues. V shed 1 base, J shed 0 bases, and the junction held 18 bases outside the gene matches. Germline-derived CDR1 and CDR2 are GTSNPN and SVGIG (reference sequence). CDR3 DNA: TGTGCCTGGAGTGGGCTCTATAGGACTAGCGGTTCTTTCCTCTCCTACAATGAGCAGTTCTTC. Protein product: CAWSGLYRTSGSFLSYNEQFF.

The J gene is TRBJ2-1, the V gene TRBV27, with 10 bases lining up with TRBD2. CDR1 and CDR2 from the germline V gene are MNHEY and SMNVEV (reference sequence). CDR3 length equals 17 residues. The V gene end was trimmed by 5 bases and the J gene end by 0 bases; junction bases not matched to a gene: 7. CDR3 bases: TGTGCCAGCAGTACGGGGACTAGCGCGAGCTCCTACAATGAGCAGTTCTTC. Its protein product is CASSTGTSASSYNEQFF.

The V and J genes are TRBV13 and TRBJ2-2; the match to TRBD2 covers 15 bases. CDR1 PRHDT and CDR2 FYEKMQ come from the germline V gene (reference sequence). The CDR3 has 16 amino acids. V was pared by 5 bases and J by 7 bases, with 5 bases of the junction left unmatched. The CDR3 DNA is TGTGCCAGCAGCATGGGACTAGCGGGAGGTCACGGGGAGCTGTTTTTT. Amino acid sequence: CASSMGLAGGHGELFF.

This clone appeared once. As DNA, the CDR3 is TGTGCCACCCTGCCGGGGACTAGCGGGGGTAATGAGCAGTTCTTC. It codes for CATLPGTSGGNEQFF. This rearrangement joins TRBV6-5 to TRBJ2-1, with TRBD2 matching over 14 bases. V lost 10 bases, J lost 7 bases, and 9 bases stayed unmatched. The germline gives CDR1 MNHEY, CDR2 SVGAGI. CDR3 size: 15 residues.

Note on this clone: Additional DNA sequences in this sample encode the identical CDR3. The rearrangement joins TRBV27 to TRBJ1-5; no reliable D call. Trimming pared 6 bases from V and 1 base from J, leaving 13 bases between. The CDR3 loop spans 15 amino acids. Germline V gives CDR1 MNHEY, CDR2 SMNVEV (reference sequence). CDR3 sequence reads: CASSLGSGSNQPQHF. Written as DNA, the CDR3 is TGTGCCAGCAGCCTGGGGTCGGGGAGCAATCAGCCCCAGCATTTT.